This is a list of T cell receptor beta chains from one sample in a study of blood T cell repertoires in COVID-19. TCRdb keeps only in-frame clones here, not all; method: immunoSEQ multiplex PCR. The table has approximately 230,000 clones, 70% to 85% seen once. Material: peripheral blood. The receptors were sampled from an elderly man with acute or convalescent COVID-19. Each CDR3 is given with its conserved first and last residue. A D gene is named only where the DNA matches it firmly. Clone size appears in some rows only: once, few, many, or a class for an expanded clone.

clone size,D gene,J gene,V gene,CDR3 protein,CDR3 DNA
.,.,TRBJ1-1,TRBV11-2,CASSLVGTEAFF,TGTGCCAGCAGCCTCGTCGGCACTGAAGCTTTCTTT
.,.,TRBJ2-5,TRBV2,CASSGQMPQYF,TGTGCCAGCAGTGGACAGATGCCCCAGTACTTC
.,.,TRBJ1-4,TRBV6-5,CASRLTARNEKLFF,TGTGCCAGCAGGTTGACAGCCCGGAATGAAAAACTGTTTTTT
.,.,TRBJ1-2,TRBV28,CASTGGGGYYGYTF,TGTGCCAGCACCGGCGGGGGCGGATACTATGGCTACACCTTC
.,TRBD1,TRBJ1-5,TRBV7-8,CASSRDRASYSNQPQHF,TGTGCCAGCAGCCGGGACAGGGCGTCATATAGCAATCAGCCCCAGCATTTT
.,TRBD1,TRBJ2-7,TRBV28,CASSLSGQGMNEQYF,TGTGCCAGCAGTTTATCTGGACAGGGGATGAACGAGCAGTACTTC
.,.,TRBJ1-2,TRBV2,CASSGAAGVNYGYTF,TGTGCCAGCAGTGGGGCGGCAGGGGTTAACTATGGCTACACCTTC
.,TRBD1,TRBJ1-5,TRBV10-2,CASSGTGGRQPQHF,TGCGCCAGCAGTGGCACAGGGGGCAGACAGCCCCAGCATTTT
.,TRBD1,TRBJ2-2,TRBV24-1,CATSDTHGQGRNTGELFF,TGTGCCACCAGTGACACTCACGGACAGGGACGGAACACCGGGGAGCTGTTTTTT
.,.,TRBJ1-1,TRBV19,CASSSPVGRGNTEAFF,TGTGCCAGTAGTTCCCCCGTCGGCCGAGGGAACACTGAAGCTTTCTTT
.,TRBD1,TRBJ2-1,TRBV5-8,CASSLRGHSSYNEQFF,TGTGCCAGCAGCTTGAGGGGGCACAGCTCCTACAATGAGCAGTTCTTC
.,.,TRBJ1-2,TRBV6-6,CASSYLVGTGSHTF,.
.,.,TRBJ1-1,TRBV3-1/TRBV3-2,CASSLGTPNTEAFF,TGTGCCAGCAGCCTCGGGACACCGAACACTGAAGCTTTCTTT
.,TRBD1,TRBJ2-4,TRBV28,CASSPLGGAVGKNIQYF,TGTGCCAGCAGCCCTTTAGGGGGCGCTGTCGGCAAAAACATTCAGTACTTC
.,.,TRBJ2-3,TRBV24-1,CATSRAGGDPTQYF,TGTGCCACCAGCCGGGCGGGCGGAGATCCCACGCAGTATTTT
once,TRBD2,TRBJ2-2,TRBV6-5,CASRLAGGGTGELFF,TGTGCCAGCAGGCTAGCGGGAGGCGGTACCGGGGAGCTGTTTTTT
.,.,TRBJ1-2,TRBV6-1,CASSEVGLREDGYTF,TGTGCCAGCAGTGAAGTTGGGCTAAGGGAGGATGGCTACACCTTC
.,.,TRBJ1-1,TRBV6-5,CASSRRGSWNTEAFF,TGTGCCAGCAGCCGAAGAGGGTCCTGGAACACTGAAGCTTTCTTT
.,TRBD1,TRBJ2-7,TRBV24-1,CATSDPGTGSYEQYF,TGTGCCACCAGTGATCCCGGGACAGGATCCTACGAGCAGTACTTC
.,.,TRBJ2-2,TRBV24-1,CATGDREAGELFF,TGTGCCACGGGAGACAGGGAGGCCGGGGAGCTGTTTTTT
.,.,TRBJ2-7,TRBV7-9,CASSFVRGWTYEQYF,TGTGCCAGCAGCTTCGTCAGGGGTTGGACCTACGAGCAGTACTTC
.,.,TRBJ2-7,TRBV18,CASSPNGRGANEQYF,TGTGCCAGCTCACCGAACGGACGGGGGGCTAACGAGCAGTACTTC
once,TRBD1,TRBJ1-2,TRBV11-2,CASSSSGTGGLTYGYTF,TGTGCCAGCAGCTCCTCCGGGACAGGGGGCCTGACCTATGGCTACACCTTC
.,TRBD1,TRBJ1-2,TRBV3-1/TRBV3-2,CASSQAGQGAYGYTF,TGTGCCAGCAGCCAGGCCGGACAGGGGGCCTATGGCTACACCTTC
once,.,TRBJ1-4,TRBV19,CASSKEFIATNEKLFF,TGTGCCAGTAGCAAGGAGTTTATTGCAACTAATGAAAAACTGTTTTTT
.,TRBD1,TRBJ1-2,TRBV5-5,CASSSGTGKGYTF,TGTGCCAGCAGCTCCGGGACAGGGAAAGGCTACACCTTC
.,.,TRBJ1-2,TRBV6-5,CASRMTRNYGYTF,TGTGCCAGCAGGATGACCAGGAACTATGGCTACACCTTC
once,.,TRBJ2-2,TRBV6-5,CASSYSNRNTGELFF,TGTGCCAGCAGTTACTCGAATAGGAACACCGGGGAGCTGTTTTTT
.,.,TRBJ1-4,TRBV7-9,CASRSASGGNEKLFF,TGTGCCAGCAGGTCGGCCTCGGGGGGAAACGAAAAACTGTTTTTT
.,TRBD1,TRBJ2-7,TRBV5-6,CASTRQGAHEQYF,TGTGCCAGCACCCGACAGGGGGCCCACGAGCAGTACTTC
.,TRBD1,TRBJ1-5,TRBV30,CAWSWTGNSGQPQHF,TGTGCCTGGAGCTGGACAGGGAACTCGGGGCAGCCCCAGCATTTT
.,.,TRBJ1-3,TRBV7-2,CASSPQTGIGNTIYF,TGTGCCAGCAGCCCCCAAACAGGGATTGGAAACACCATATATTTT
.,TRBD2,TRBJ2-1,TRBV7-9,CASALSGSSYNEQFF,TGTGCCAGCGCCCTTAGCGGGAGCTCCTACAATGAGCAGTTCTTC
.,.,TRBJ1-5,TRBV6-6,CASSYEGRASNQPQHF,TGTGCCAGCAGTTACGAGGGAAGAGCGAGCAATCAGCCCCAGCATTTT
.,TRBD1,TRBJ1-2,TRBV14,CASSPWTGEGYGYTF,TGTGCCAGCAGCCCCTGGACAGGGGAGGGCTATGGCTACACCTTC